The 3 T cell receptor beta chains listed next were all sequenced from one sample in a study of T cells in Graves' hyperthyroidism and ophthalmopathy. TCR beta CDR3 regions were amplified from RNA. In the first-round RT-PCR of the TCR CDR3, the HTBI primer set was used. TCRdb re-analysed the multiplex PCR reads in MiXCR, keeping a single row per CDR3 protein. This table has 400,000 to 550,000 distinct CDR3 sequences, around a quarter appearing once. Sequences were obtained from blood. The receptors derive from a woman younger than 45 with Graves' ophthalmopathy.

V gene TRBV12-3 or TRBV12-4 combines with J gene TRBJ2-6; D uncertain. The V end lost 4 bases, the J end lost 3 bases, and 10 bases lay between the germline ends. The CDR3 extends over 15 amino acids. As DNA, the CDR3 is TGTGCCAGCAGTTCCCGGCCCGGTGGGGCCAACGTCCTGACTTTC. Its protein product is CASSSRPGGANVLTF.

This clonotype was observed many times. The chain carries TRBV5-1 and TRBJ2-7, with a tentative D call TRBD2 (5 bases). Trimming shortened V by 3 bases and J by 1 base, and 17 bases separated the two germline ends. The CDR3 runs 16 residues. Germline assignment: CDR1 SGHRS and CDR2 YFSETQ. CDR3 sequence (DNA): TGCGCCAGCAGCTACCCCTTAGAGGGCCGGTCCTACGAGCAGTACTTC. It specifies CASSYPLEGRSYEQYF.

There are many counts of this clonotype. The CDR3 region has the DNA TGCGCCAGCAGCTTGGATCGCGGGGGTTCCCAAGAGACCCAGTACTTC. It encodes CASSLDRGGSQETQYF. This chain joins TRBV5-1 and TRBJ2-5; 7 bases match TRBD2. The CDR3 totals 16 residues. In germline, CDR1 is SGHRS, CDR2 YFSETQ. With 0 bases clipped from V and 1 base from J, the junction kept 6 bases outside the gene matches.